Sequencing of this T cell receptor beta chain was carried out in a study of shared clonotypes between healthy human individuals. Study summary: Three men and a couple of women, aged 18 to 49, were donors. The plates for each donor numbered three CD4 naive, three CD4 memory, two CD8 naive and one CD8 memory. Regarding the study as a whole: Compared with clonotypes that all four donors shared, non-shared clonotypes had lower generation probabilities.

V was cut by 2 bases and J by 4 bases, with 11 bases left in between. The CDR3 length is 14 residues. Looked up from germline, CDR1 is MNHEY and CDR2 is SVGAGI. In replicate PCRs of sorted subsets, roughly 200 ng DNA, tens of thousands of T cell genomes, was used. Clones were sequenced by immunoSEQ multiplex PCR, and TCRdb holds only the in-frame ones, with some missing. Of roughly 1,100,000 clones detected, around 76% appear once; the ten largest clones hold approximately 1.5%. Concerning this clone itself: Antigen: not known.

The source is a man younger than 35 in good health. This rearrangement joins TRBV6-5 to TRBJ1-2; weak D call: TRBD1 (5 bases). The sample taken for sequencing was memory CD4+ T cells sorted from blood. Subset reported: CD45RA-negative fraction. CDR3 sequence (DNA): TGTGCCAGCAGTTACCAAGGCCAGGGCTATGGCTACACCTTC. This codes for CASSYQGQGYGYTF.